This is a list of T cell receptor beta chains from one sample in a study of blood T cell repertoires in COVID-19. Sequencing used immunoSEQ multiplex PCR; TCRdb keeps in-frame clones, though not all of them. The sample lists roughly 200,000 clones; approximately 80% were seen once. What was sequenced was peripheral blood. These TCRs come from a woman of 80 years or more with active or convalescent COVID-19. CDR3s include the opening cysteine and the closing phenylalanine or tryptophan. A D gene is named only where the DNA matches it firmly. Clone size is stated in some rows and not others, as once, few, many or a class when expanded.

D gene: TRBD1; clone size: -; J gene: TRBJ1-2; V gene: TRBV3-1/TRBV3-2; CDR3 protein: CASSRLTGGYGYTF; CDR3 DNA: TGTGCCAGCAGCCGACTGACAGGGGGCTATGGCTACACCTTC
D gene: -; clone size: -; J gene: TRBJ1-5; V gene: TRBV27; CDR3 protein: CASPPPGYEGNQPQHF; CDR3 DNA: TGTGCCAGTCCTCCACCGGGATACGAGGGCAATCAGCCCCAGCATTTT
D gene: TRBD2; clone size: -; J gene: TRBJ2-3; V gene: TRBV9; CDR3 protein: CASSPRGGGPTDTQYF; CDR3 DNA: TGTGCCAGCAGCCCACGGGGCGGGGGGCCCACAGATACGCAGTATTTT
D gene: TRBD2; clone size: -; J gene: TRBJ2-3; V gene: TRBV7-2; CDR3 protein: CASSSRREGRSSTDTQYF; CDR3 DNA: TGTGCCAGCAGCTCACGGAGGGAGGGACGGTCTAGCACAGATACGCAGTATTTT
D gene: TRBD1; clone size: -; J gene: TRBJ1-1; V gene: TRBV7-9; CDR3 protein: CASSAQGGTEAFF; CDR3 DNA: TGTGCCAGCAGCGCTCAGGGGGGCACTGAAGCTTTCTTT
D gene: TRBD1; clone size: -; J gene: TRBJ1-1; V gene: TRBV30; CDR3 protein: CAWRALRGTGVNKNTEAFF; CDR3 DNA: TGTGCCTGGAGGGCCCTGAGAGGGACAGGGGTGAACAAGAACACTGAAGCTTTCTTT
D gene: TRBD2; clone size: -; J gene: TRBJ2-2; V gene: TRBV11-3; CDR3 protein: CASSLGGAANTGELFF; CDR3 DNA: TGTGCCAGCAGCTTGGGAGGGGCCGCGAACACCGGGGAGCTGTTTTTT
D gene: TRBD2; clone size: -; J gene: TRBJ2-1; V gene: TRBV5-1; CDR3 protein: CASSFLGVAGGNEQFF; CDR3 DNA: TGCGCCAGCAGCTTCCTTGGGGTAGCGGGAGGCAATGAGCAGTTCTTC
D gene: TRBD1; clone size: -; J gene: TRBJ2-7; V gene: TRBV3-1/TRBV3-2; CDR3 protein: CASSQATGGWRNEQYF; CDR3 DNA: TGTGCCAGCAGCCAGGCCACAGGGGGCTGGAGGAACGAGCAGTACTTC
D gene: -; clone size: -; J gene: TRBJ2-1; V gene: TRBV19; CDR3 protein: CASSIPDRILLEQFF; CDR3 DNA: TGTGCCAGTAGTATCCCCGACAGGATCTTACTTGAGCAGTTCTTC
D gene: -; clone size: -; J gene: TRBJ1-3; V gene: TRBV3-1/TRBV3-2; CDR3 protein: CASSGGSVNTIYF; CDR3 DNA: TGTGCCAGCAGCGGGGGGTCAGTAAACACCATATATTTT
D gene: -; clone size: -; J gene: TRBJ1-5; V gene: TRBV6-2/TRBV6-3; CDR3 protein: CASSPPGVGNQPQHF; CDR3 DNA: TGTGCCAGCAGCCCCCCGGGGGTTGGCAATCAGCCCCAGCATTTT
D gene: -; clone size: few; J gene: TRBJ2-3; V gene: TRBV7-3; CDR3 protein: CASSPGEDTQYF; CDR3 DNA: TGTGCCAGCAGCCCCGGGGAGGATACGCAGTATTTT
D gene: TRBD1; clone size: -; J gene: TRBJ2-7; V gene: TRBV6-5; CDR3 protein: CASSYGQGASYEQYF; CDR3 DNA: TGTGCCAGCAGTTACGGGCAGGGGGCATCCTACGAGCAGTACTTC
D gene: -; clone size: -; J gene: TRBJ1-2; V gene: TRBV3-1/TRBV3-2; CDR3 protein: CASSPRRAPNYGYTF; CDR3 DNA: TGTGCCAGCAGCCCCCGGAGGGCCCCTAACTATGGCTACACCTTC
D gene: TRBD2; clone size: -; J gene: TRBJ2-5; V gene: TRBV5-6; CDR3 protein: CASSLQAGGETQYF; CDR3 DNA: TGTGCCAGCAGCTTGCAAGCGGGAGGGGAGACCCAGTACTTC
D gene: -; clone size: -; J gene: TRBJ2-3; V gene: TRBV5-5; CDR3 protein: CASSLPGSTDTQYF; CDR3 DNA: TGTGCCAGCAGCTTACCAGGAAGCACAGATACGCAGTATTTT
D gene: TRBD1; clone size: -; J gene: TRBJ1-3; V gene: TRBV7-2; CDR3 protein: CASSLDQGTVGRNTIYF; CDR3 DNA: TGTGCCAGCAGCTTAGACCAGGGGACAGTAGGGAGAAACACCATATATTTT
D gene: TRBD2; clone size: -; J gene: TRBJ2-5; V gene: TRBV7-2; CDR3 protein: CASSPGLAGETQYF; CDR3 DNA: TGTGCCAGCAGCCCTGGACTAGCGGGAGAGACCCAGTACTTC
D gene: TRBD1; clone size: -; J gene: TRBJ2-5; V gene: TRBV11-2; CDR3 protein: CASSLRGRGETQYF; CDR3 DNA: TGTGCCAGCAGCTTAAGGGGGCGCGGAGAGACCCAGTACTTC
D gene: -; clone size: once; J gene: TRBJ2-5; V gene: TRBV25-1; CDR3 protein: CASSELGAQETQYF; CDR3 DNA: TGTGCCAGCAGTGAATTAGGGGCTCAAGAGACCCAGTACTTC
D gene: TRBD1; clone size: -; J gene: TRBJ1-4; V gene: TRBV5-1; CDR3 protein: CASRQGANEKLFF; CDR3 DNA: TGCGCCAGTCGACAGGGGGCTAATGAAAAACTGTTTTTT
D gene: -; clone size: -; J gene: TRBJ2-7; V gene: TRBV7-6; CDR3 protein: CASSPPGRSYEQYF; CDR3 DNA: TGTGCCAGCAGCCCCCCGGGGAGATCCTACGAGCAGTACTTC
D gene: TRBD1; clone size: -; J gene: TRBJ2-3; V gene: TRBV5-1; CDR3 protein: CASSSDRAELDTQYF; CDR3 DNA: TGCGCCAGCAGCTCGGACAGGGCAGAATTAGATACGCAGTATTTT
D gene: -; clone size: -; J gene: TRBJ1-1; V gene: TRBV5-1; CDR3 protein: CASSLATESSEAFF; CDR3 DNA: TGCGCCAGCAGCTTAGCAACTGAATCCTCTGAAGCTTTCTTT
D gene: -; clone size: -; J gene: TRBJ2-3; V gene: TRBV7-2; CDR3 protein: CASSFYTDTQYF; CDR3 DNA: TGTGCCAGCAGCTTTTACACAGATACGCAGTATTTT
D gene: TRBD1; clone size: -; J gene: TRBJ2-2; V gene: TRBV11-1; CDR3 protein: CASSGYRGRNTGELFF; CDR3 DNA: TGTGCCAGCAGCGGCTACAGGGGGCGCAACACCGGGGAGCTGTTTTTT
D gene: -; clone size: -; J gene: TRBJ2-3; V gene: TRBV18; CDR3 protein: CASSPSSTDTQYF; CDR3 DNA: TGTGCCAGCTCACCGTCTAGCACAGATACGCAGTATTTT
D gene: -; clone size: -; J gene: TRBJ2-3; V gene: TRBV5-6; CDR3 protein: CASSQTDTQYF; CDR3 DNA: TGTGCCAGCAGCCAAACAGATACGCAGTATTTT
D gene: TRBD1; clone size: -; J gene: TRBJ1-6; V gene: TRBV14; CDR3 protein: CASSQDDRAYNSPLHF; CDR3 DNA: TGTGCCAGCAGCCAGGATGACAGGGCTTATAATTCACCCCTCCACTTT
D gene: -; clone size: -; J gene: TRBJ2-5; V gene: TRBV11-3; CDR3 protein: CASSYPNGETQYF; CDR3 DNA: TGTGCCAGCAGCTACCCCAACGGAGAGACCCAGTACTTC